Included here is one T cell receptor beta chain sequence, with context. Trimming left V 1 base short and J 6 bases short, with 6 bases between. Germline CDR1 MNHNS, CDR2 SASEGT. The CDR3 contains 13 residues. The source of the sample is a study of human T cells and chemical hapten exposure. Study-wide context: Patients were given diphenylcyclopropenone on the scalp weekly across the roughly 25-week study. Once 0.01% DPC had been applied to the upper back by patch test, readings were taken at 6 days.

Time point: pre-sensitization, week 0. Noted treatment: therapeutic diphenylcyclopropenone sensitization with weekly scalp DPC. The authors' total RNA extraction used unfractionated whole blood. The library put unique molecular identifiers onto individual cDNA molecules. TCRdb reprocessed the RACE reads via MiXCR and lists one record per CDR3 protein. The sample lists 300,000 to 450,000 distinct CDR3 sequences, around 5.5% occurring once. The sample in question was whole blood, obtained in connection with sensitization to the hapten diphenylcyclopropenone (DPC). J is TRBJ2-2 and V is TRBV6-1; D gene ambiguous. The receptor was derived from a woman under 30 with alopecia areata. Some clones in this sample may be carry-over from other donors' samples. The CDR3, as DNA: TGTGCCAGCAGTGAAGTGGTCGCCGGGGAGCTGTTTTTT. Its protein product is CASSEVVAGELFF.